Listed below are T cell receptor beta chains from one sample, sequenced in a study of CD8+ T cells in alopecia areata. Here immunoSEQ multiplex PCR was the method, and the copy in TCRdb shows in-frame clones only, minus some. This sample yields about 15,000 clones, of which more than 50% are seen a single time; roughly an eighth belongs to the top ten. The source material was skin. The receptors come from a human donor with alopecia areata. The CDR3 runs from the conserved cysteine through the conserved F or W.

v_gene,j_gene,len,CDR3aa
TRBV5-1,TRBJ1-2,15,CASSQRQGVYYGYTF
TRBV18,TRBJ1-5,15,CASSPRAKIVSPQHF
TRBV7-9,TRBJ1-3,11,CASHSGNTIYF
TRBV4-1,TRBJ2-7,14,CASSQAESSYEQYF
TRBV11-2,TRBJ2-1,17,CASSPGGDAGSYNEQFF
TRBV9,TRBJ2-7,15,CASSVDGDRDRAQYF
TRBV18,TRBJ1-1,20,CASSPPLGAGPLHMGTEAFF
TRBV28,TRBJ2-7,12,CASGDSSYEQYF
TRBV7-2,TRBJ2-3,16,CASSQIAGVSTDTQYF
TRBV2,TRBJ2-7,11,CASMAAYEQYF
TRBV5-4,TRBJ2-7,13,CASSLAGSYEQYF
TRBV10-3,TRBJ2-7,13,CAITRTGSYEQYF
TRBV27,TRBJ2-7,13,CASKLSGSDEQYF
TRBV10-2,TRBJ1-4,20,CASSVESFGLGVVGNEKLFF
TRBV9,TRBJ2-2,16,CASSGRQGPRTGELFF
TRBV2,TRBJ2-5,14,CASIGALGFETQYF
TRBV28,TRBJ2-2,16,CARPRFPAGAAGELFF
TRBV7-2,TRBJ2-1,14,CASGAGGPGNEQFF
TRBV5-4,TRBJ2-1,16,CASSLVTGASYNEQFF
TRBV5-4,TRBJ1-1,14,CASSLELRNTEAFF
TRBV7-7,TRBJ2-5,16,CASSSSGTGQWETQYF
TRBV6-1,TRBJ1-5,17,CASSEGLDIYSNQPQHF
TRBV5-1,TRBJ2-5,18,CASSPPRRQGPYQETQYF
TRBV30,TRBJ2-5,12,CAWSVFGETQYF
TRBV10-3,TRBJ2-7,21,CAISDPLFPGPGDPSYYEQYF
TRBV28,TRBJ2-7,15,CASRGVGPRGYEQYF
TRBV7-2,TRBJ1-2,13,CASSLGTVYGYTF
TRBV27,TRBJ1-2,13,CASSFMGNYGYTF
TRBV28,TRBJ2-7,12,CASSRDNYEQYF
TRBV7-9,TRBJ2-1,15,CASRPSGTSYNEQFF
TRBV20-1,TRBJ2-1,11,CSARSPNQQFF
TRBV10-3,TRBJ2-1,12,CASGSGSDEQFF
TRBV15,TRBJ2-5,19,CATSRVAAGGLWGQETQYF
TRBV7-9,TRBJ2-1,14,CASSSGGSFNEQFF
TRBV2,TRBJ2-5,14,CASRGTGGEETQYF
TRBV28,TRBJ2-1,17,CASSFLETSGRSSEQFF
TRBV6-6,TRBJ1-1,15,CASSWTSILDTEAFF